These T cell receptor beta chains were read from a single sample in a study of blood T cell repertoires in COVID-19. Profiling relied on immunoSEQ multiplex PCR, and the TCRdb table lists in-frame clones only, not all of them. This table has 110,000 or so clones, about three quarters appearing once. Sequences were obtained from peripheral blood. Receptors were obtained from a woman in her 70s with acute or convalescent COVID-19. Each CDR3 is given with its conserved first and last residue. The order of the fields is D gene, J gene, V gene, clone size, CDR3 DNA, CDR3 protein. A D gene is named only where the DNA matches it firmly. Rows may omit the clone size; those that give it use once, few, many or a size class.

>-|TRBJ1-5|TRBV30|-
TGTGCCTGGAGTGCTCGGAGGGTGCAGCCCCAGCATTTT
CAWSARRVQPQHF
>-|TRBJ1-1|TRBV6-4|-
TGTGCCAGCAGAGCACAGGAGAACACTGAAGCTTTCTTT
CASRAQENTEAFF
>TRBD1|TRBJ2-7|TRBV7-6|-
TGTGCCAGCAGCCCACTACAGGGGACCTACGAGCAGTACTTC
CASSPLQGTYEQYF
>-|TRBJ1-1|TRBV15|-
TGTGCCACCAGCAGGGGGGACTTTATGAACACTGAAGCTTTCTTT
CATSRGDFMNTEAFF
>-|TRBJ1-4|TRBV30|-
TGTGCCTGGAGTCCCGCCTCAGGGGCTAATGAAAAACTGTTTTTT
CAWSPASGANEKLFF
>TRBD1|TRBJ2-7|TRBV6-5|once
TGTGCCAGCAGTCCAGACAGGGGGCACTACGAGCAGTACTTC
CASSPDRGHYEQYF
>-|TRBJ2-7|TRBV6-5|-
TGTGCCAGCAGTCAGGACTTCATTGAGCAGTACTTC
CASSQDFIEQYF
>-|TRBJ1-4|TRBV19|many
TGTGCCAGTATCGGACACCTCCATGAAAAACTGTTTTTT
CASIGHLHEKLFF
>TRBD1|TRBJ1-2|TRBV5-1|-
TGCGCCAGCAGCTTGACCGACTGGGACAGCATTAACTATGGCTACACCTTC
CASSLTDWDSINYGYTF
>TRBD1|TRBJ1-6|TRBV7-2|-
TGTGCCAGCAGCAGGGGGCGGCTAGGATGGTCACCCCTCCACTTT
CASSRGRLGWSPLHF
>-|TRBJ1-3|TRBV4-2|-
TGTGCCAGCAGCCAAGTAGGTCGGGACAACTCTGGAAACACCATATATTTT
CASSQVGRDNSGNTIYF
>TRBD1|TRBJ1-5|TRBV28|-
TGTGCCAGCAGCCAAGGGACAGGGGGCCACAATCAGCCCCAGCATTTT
CASSQGTGGHNQPQHF
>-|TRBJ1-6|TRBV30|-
TGTGCCTGGAGTCCCGAGGGGGTGGGGGCTAGTTCACCCCTCCACTTT
CAWSPEGVGASSPLHF
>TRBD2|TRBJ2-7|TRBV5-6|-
TGTGCCAGCAGCCCCGGGGAGGGGCGGTTTTACGAGCAGTACTTC
CASSPGEGRFYEQYF
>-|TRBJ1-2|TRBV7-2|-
TGTGCCAGCAGCTCCTCCGGGGGGGGGCTCTTGTATGGCTACACCTTC
CASSSSGGGLLYGYTF
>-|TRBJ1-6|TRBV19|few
TGTGCCAGTAGTACCTCACAGTATTCACCCCTCCACTTT
CASSTSQYSPLHF
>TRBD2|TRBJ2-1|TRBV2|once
TGTGCCAGCAGTGAAGAAGCTAGCGGGGGGACTTCCTACAATGAGCAGTTCTTC
CASSEEASGGTSYNEQFF
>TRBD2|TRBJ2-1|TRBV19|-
TGTGCCAGTAGTATCTCCAGCGGGGGGGCTGGGTCCTACAATGAGCAGTTCTTC
CASSISSGGAGSYNEQFF
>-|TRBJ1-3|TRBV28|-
TGTGCCAGCAGTTTCCAGGGCCTCTCTGGAAACACCATATATTTT
CASSFQGLSGNTIYF
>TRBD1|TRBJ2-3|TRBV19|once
TGTGCCAGTTGGCACGGGACAGGGGGCCGGGATACGCAGTATTTT
CASWHGTGGRDTQYF
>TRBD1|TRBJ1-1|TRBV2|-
TGTGCCAGCACCGGGACAGGGGGCACTGAAGCTTTCTTT
CASTGTGGTEAFF
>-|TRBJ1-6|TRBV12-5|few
TGTGCTAGTGGTCCACCGGCCCTCCACTTT
CASGPPALHF
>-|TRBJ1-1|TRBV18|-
TGTGCCAGCTCACCAGTTCAGGACAGGAACACTGAAGCTTTCTTT
CASSPVQDRNTEAFF
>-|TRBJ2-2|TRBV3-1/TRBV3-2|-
TGTGCCAGCAGCCAAGATCTGAGCACCGGGGAGCTGTTTTTT
CASSQDLSTGELFF
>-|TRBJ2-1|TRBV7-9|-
TGTGCCAGCAGCTTACTTAATGGAGGACGGGAGAACAATGAGCAGTTCTTC
CASSLLNGGRENNEQFF
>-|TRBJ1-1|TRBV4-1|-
TGCGCCAGCAGCCAAGTGAGGGATAACACTGAAGCTTTCTTT
CASSQVRDNTEAFF
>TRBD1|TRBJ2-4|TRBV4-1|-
TGCGCCAGCAGCCAGGGTCGGGGACAGGGAGCCAAAAACATTCAGTACTTC
CASSQGRGQGAKNIQYF
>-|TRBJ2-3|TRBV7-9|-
TGTGCCAGCAGCCCCAGGGGGGTCGCAGATACGCAGTATTTT
CASSPRGVADTQYF
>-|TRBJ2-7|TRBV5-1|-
TGCGCCAGCAGGGCCGGGACATCCTTATCCTACGAGCAGTACTTC
CASRAGTSLSYEQYF
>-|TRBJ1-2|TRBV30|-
TGTGCCTGGAGAAGCCTGAACTATGGCTACACCTTC
CAWRSLNYGYTF
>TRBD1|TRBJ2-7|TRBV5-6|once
TGTGCCAGCAGCTTGGGGACAGGGTTGTACGAGCAGTACTTC
CASSLGTGLYEQYF
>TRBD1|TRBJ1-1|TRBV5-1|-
TGCGCCAGCAGCGAGACAGGGATGAACACTGAAGCTTTCTTT
CASSETGMNTEAFF
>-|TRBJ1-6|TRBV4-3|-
TGCGCCAGCAGCCAAGAGCCACTCGGGTGGTATTCACCCCTCCACTTT
CASSQEPLGWYSPLHF
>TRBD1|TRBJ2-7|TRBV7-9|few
TGTGCCAGGAGTACCGGGACAGGGGGTTGTGGTCGGAAACATTACGAGCAGTACTTC
CARSTGTGGCGRKHYEQYF
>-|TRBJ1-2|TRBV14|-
TGTGCCAGCAGCTTACAGGGTTTGCGCTACACCTTC
CASSLQGLRYTF
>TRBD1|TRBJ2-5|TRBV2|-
TGTGCCAGCCTACAGGGGTACCAAGAGACCCAGTACTTC
CASLQGYQETQYF
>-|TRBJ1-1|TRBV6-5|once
TGTGCCAGCAAAGCCCTCATGAACACTGAAGCTTTCTTT
CASKALMNTEAFF
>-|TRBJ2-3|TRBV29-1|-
TGCAGCGTCCAGGGAGTGGAGGGGACAGATACGCAGTATTTT
CSVQGVEGTDTQYF
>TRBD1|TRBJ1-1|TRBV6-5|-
TGTGCCAGCATTCAGGGGGCGTACGCTGAAGCTTTCTTT
CASIQGAYAEAFF
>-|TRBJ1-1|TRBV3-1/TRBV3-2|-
TGTGCCAGCAGCCAATCAGCTGAAGCTTTCTTT
CASSQSAEAFF
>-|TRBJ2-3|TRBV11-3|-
TGTGCCAGCAGCCCGGGTGACACAGATACGCAGTATTTT
CASSPGDTDTQYF
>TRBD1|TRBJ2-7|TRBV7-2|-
TGTGCCAGCAGTTCGGACAGGGGAGGCGAGCAGTACTTC
CASSSDRGGEQYF
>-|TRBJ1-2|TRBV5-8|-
TGTGCCAGCAGCTTGACCAGGAACTATGGCTACACCTTC
CASSLTRNYGYTF
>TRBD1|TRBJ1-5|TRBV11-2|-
TGTGCCAGCAGTAGTGACAGGGGACAGCCCCAGCATTTT
CASSSDRGQPQHF
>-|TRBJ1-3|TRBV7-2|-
TGTGCCAGCAGCCCAAACAGGGATGACACCATATATTTT
CASSPNRDDTIYF
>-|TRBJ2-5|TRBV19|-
TGTGCCAGTAGTATATCAGGGGCAGGAGAGACCCAGTACTTC
CASSISGAGETQYF
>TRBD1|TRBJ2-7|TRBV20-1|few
TGCAGTGCTAGTAACAACAGGGGGCCCGACGAGCAGTACTTC
CSASNNRGPDEQYF
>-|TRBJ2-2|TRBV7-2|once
TGTGCCAGCAGCTCCCTCAGGGGAAGTTCCGGGGAGCTGTTTTTT
CASSSLRGSSGELFF
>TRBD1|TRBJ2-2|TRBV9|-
TGTGCCAGCAGCCTACGACAGGGGACGAACACCGGGGAGCTGTTTTTT
CASSLRQGTNTGELFF
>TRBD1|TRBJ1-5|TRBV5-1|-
TGCGCCAGCAGCCCCGGGACAGGGTTCAATCAGCCCCAGCATTTT
CASSPGTGFNQPQHF
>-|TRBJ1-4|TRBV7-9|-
TGTGCCAGCAGCTCAACCCCCGGTACTAGAGAAAAACTGTTTTTT
CASSSTPGTREKLFF
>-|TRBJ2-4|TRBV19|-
TGTGCCAGTAGTATTGGCCCGACCCGGGGCATTCAGTACTTC
CASSIGPTRGIQYF